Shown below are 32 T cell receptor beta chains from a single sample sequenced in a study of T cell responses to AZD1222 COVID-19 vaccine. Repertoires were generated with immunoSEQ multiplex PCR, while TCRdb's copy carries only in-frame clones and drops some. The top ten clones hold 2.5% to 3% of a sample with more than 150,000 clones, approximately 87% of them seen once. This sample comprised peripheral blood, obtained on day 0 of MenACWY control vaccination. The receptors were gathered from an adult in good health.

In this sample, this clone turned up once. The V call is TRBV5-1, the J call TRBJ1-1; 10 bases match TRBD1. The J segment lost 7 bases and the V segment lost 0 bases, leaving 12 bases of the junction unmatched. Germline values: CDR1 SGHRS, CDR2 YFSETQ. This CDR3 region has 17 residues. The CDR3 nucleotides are TGCGCCAGCAGCTTGGCGGGTCCGGGACAGGGGAATGGTGAAGCTTTCTTT. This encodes CASSLAGPGQGNGEAFF.

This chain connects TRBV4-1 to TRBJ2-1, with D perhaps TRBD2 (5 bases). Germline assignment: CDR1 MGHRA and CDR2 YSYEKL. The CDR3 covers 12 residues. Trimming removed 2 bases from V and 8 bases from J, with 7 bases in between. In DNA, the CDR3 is TGCGCCAGCAGCCAATCGGGGTATGAGCAGTTCTTC. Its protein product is CASSQSGYEQFF.

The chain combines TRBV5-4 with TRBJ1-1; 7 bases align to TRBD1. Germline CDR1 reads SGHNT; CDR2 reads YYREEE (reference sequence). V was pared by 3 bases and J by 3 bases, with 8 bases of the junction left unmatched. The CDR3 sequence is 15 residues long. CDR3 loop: CASSSRDRGDTEAFF. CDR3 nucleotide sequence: TGTGCCAGCAGCTCCCGGGACAGAGGGGACACTGAAGCTTTCTTT.

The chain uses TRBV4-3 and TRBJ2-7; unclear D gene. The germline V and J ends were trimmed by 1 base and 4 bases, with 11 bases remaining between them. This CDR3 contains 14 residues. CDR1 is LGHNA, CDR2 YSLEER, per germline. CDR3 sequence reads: CASSQVGGRYEQYF. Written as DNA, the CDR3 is TGCGCCAGCAGCCAAGTTGGCGGCAGATACGAGCAGTACTTC.

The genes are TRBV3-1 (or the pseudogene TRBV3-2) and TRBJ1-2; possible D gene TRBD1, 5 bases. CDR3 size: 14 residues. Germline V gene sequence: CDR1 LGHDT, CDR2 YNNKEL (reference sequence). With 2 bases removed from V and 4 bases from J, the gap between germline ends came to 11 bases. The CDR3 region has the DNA TGTGCCAGCAGCCAACCGGCGGGGACCTATGGCTACACCTTC. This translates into CASSQPAGTYGYTF.

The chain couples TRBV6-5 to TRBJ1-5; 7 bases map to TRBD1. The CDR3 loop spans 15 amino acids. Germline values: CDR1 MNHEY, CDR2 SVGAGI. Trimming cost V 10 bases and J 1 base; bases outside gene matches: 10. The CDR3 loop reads CATSGTVTSNQPQHF. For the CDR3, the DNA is TGTGCCACCTCCGGGACAGTAACCAGCAATCAGCCCCAGCATTTT.

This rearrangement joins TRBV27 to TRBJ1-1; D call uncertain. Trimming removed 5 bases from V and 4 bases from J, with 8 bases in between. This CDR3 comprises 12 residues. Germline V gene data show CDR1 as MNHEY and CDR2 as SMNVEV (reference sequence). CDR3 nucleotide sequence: TGTGCCAGCAGTACAGCTGGCACTGAAGCTTTCTTT. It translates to CASSTAGTEAFF.

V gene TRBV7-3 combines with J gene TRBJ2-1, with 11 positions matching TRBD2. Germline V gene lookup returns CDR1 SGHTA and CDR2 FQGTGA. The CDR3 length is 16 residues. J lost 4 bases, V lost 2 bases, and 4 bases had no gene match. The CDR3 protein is CASSLELAGAYNEQFF. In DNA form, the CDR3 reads TGTGCCAGCAGCTTAGAACTAGCGGGAGCTTACAATGAGCAGTTCTTC.

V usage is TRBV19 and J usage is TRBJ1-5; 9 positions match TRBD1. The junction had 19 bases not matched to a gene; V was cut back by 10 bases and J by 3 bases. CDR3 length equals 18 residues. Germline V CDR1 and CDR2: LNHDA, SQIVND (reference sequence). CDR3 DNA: TGTGCCACTACGGGACAGGGTATCCGTAGGGGCTACAATCAGCCCCAGCATTTT. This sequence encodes CATTGQGIRRGYNQPQHF.

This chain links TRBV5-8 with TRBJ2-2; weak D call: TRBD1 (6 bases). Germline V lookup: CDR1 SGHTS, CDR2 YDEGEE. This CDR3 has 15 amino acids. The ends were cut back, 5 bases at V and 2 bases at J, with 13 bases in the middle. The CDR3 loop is CASRTGTLNTGELFF. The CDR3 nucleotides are TGTGCCAGCAGGACCGGGACACTAAACACCGGGGAGCTGTTTTTT.

The CDR3 DNA sequence: TGCGCCAGCAGCCCTGGGAGGGGAACCGGGGAGCTGTTTTTT. Translated: CASSPGRGTGELFF. The genes are TRBV5-1 and TRBJ2-2, with TRBD2 matching over 7 bases. The CDR3 spans 14 residues. Germline V lookup: CDR1 SGHRS, CDR2 YFSETQ. The trim removed 4 bases at V and 5 bases at J, leaving 5 bases unmatched.

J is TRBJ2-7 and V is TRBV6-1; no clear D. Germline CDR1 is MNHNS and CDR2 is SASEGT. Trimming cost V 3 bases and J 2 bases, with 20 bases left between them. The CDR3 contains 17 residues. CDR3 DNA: TGTGCCAGCAGTGACAGACACAACCGAGGTTCCCCCTACGAGCAGTACTTC. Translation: CASSDRHNRGSPYEQYF.

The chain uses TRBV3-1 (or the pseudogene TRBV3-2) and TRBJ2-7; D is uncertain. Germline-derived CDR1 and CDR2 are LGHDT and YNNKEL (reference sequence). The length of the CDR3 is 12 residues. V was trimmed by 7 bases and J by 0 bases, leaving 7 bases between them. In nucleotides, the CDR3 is TGTGCCAGCACAGCCGGCTCCTACGAGCAGTACTTC. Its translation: CASTAGSYEQYF.

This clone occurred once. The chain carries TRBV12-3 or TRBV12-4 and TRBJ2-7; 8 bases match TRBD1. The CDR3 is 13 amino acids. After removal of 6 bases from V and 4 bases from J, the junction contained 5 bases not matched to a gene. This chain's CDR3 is CASRVTGEYEQYF. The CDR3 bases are TGTGCCAGCAGGGTGACAGGGGAATACGAGCAGTACTTC.

The CDR3 sequence is CASSRWGTGGDGYTF. CDR3 nucleotide sequence: TGTGCCAGCAGCCGCTGGGGGACAGGGGGGGATGGCTACACCTTC. V is TRBV7-2 and J is TRBJ1-2, with 11 bases matching TRBD1. J lost 6 bases, V lost 5 bases, and 8 bases had no gene match. Germline CDR1 reads SGHTA; CDR2 reads FQGNSA. This CDR3 contains 15 residues.

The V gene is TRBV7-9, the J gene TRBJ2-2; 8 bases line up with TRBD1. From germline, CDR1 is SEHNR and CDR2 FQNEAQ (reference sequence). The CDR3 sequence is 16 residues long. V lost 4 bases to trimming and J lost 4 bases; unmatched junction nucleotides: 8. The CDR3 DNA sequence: TGTGCCAGCAGCTCCAAGACAGGGGAGATCACCGGGGAGCTGTTTTTT. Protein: CASSSKTGEITGELFF.

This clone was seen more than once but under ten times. CDR3 sequence reads: CASSLSSGGVNTGELFF. Here the CDR3 DNA reads TGTGCCAGCAGTTTATCTAGCGGGGGGGTCAACACCGGGGAGCTGTTTTTT. The V gene is TRBV27, the J gene TRBJ2-2; TRBD2 matches at 11 bases. CDR1 and CDR2 (germline): MNHEY, SMNVEV (reference sequence). V shed 0 bases and J 2 bases; nucleotides not matched to a gene: 2. This CDR3 contains 17 residues.

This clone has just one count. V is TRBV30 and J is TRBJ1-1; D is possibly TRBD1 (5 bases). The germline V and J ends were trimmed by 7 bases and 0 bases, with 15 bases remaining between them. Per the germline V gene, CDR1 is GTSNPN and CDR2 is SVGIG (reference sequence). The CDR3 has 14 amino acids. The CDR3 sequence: CAFGVGHLNTEAFF. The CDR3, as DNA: TGTGCCTTTGGGGTGGGGCACTTGAACACTGAAGCTTTCTTT.

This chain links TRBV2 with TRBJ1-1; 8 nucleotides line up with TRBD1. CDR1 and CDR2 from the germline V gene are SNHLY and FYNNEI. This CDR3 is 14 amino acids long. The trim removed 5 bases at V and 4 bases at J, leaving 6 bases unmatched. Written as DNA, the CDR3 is TGTGCCAGCAGTTCAGGGGGCGAGGCCACTGAAGCTTTCTTT. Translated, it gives CASSSGGEATEAFF.

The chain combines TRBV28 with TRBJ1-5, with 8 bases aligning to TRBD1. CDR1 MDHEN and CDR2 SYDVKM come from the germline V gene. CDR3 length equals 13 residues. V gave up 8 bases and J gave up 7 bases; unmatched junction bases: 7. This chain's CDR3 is CASGDRGGQPQHF. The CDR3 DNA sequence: TGTGCCAGCGGCGACAGGGGAGGGCAGCCCCAGCATTTT.

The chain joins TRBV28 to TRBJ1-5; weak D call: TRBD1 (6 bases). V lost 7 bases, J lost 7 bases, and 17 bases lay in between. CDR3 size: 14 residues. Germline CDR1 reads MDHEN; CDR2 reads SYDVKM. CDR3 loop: CASMFPGQLQPQHF. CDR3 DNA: TGTGCCAGCATGTTCCCGGGACAATTGCAGCCCCAGCATTTT.

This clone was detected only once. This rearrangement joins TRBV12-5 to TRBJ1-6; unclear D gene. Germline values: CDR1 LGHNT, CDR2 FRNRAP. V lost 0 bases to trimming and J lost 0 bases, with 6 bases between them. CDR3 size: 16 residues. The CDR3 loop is CASGLVPHSYNSPLHF. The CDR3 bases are TGTGCTAGTGGTTTGGTACCTCACTCCTATAATTCACCCCTCCACTTT. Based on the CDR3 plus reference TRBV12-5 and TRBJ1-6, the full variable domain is DARVTQTPRHKVTEMGQEVTMRCQPILGHNTVFWYRQTMMQGLELLAYFRNRAPLDDSGMPKDRFSAEMPDATLATLKIQPSEPRDSAVYFCASGLVPHSYNSPLHFGNGTRLTVT.

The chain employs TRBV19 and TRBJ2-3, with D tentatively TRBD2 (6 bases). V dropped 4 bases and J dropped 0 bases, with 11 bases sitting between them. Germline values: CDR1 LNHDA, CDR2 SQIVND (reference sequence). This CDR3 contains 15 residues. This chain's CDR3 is CASSKAGSSTDTQYF. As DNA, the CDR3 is TGTGCCAGTAGTAAAGCGGGTTCTAGCACAGATACGCAGTATTTT.

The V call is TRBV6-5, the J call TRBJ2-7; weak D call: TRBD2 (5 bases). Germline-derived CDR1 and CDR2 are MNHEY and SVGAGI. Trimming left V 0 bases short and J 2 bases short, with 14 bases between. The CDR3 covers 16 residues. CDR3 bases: TGTGCCAGCAGTTACTCGAACGGGGATGGGGCCTACGAGCAGTACTTC. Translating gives CASSYSNGDGAYEQYF.

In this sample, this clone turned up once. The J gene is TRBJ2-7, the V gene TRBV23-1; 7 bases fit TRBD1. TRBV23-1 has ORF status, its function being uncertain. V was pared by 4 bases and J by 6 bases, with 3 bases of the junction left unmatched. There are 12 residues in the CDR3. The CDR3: CASSLTGLEQYF. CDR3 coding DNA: TGCGCCAGCAGTCTGACAGGGCTCGAGCAGTACTTC.

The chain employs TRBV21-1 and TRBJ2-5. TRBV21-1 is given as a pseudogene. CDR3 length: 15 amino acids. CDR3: CASSPMGFYQETQYF. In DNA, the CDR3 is TGTGCCAGCAGCCCCATGGGGTTCTACCAAGAGACCCAGTACTTC.

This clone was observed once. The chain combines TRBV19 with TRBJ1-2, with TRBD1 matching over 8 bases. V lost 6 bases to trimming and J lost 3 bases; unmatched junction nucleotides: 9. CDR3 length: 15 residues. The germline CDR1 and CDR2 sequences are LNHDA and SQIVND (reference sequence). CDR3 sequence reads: CASRDRDRRDYGYTF. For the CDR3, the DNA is TGTGCCAGTAGAGACAGGGACAGGAGGGACTATGGCTACACCTTC.

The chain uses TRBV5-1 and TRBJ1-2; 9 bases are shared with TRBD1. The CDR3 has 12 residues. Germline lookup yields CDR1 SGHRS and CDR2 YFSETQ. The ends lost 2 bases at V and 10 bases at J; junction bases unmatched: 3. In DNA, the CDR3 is TGCGCCAGCAGCTTTGGGGACAGGGACTACACCTTC. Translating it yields CASSFGDRDYTF.

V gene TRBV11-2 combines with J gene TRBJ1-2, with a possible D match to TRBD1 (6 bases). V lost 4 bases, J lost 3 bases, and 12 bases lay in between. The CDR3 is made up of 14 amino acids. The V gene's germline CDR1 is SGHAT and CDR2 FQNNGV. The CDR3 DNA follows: TGTGCCAGCAGCTACCTGACAGGTGACTATGGCTACACCTTC. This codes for CASSYLTGDYGYTF.

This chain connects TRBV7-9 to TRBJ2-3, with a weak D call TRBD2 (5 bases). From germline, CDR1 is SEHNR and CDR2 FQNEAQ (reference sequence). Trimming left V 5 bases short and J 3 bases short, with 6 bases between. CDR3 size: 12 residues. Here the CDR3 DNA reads TGTGCCAGCAGCCGAGGGACAGATACGCAGTATTTT. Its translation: CASSRGTDTQYF.

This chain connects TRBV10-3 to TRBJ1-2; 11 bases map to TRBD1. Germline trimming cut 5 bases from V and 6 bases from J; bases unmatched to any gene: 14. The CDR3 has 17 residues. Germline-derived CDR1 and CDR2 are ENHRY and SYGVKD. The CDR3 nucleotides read TGTGCCATCAGTCTTGGGGGGACAGGGGGATTCGCGGATGGCTACACCTTC. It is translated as CAISLGGTGGFADGYTF.

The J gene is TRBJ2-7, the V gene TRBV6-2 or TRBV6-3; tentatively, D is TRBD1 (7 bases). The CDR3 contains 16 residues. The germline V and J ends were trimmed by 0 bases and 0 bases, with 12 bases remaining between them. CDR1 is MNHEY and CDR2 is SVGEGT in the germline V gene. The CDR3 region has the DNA TGTGCCAGCAGTTACTCTTGGAGGGGGCTCTCCTACGAGCAGTACTTC. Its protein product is CASSYSWRGLSYEQYF.